This passage covers 10 T cell receptor beta chains from one sample sequenced in a study of OX40 agonist ivuxolimab in advanced cancers. Sequenced by immunoSEQ multiplex PCR; TCRdb stores in-frame clones only, minus some. This table has about 53,000 clones, roughly 83% appearing once. This material consisted of CD4+ or CD8+ T cells sorted from blood, taken in a trial of the OX40 agonist ivuxolimab. Receptor source: an adult with an advanced solid tumor such as melanoma, head and neck, liver or kidney cancer.

The chain joins TRBV6-6 to TRBJ1-5; 8 positions agree with TRBD1. The germline V gene has CDR1 MNHNY and CDR2 SVGAGI (reference sequence). Trimming removed 2 bases from V and 2 bases from J; junction bases left unmatched: 5. The CDR3 has 16 amino acids. CDR3 in amino acids: CASSYGVDRGNQPQHF. The DNA of the CDR3 is TGTGCCAGCAGTTACGGTGTGGACAGGGGCAATCAGCCCCAGCATTTT.

The gene calls are TRBV27 and TRBJ2-1; D remains ambiguous. The V end was cut by 5 bases, the J end by 3 bases, with 8 bases between. In germline, CDR1 is MNHEY, CDR2 SMNVEV (reference sequence). CDR3 length: 13 residues. The DNA for the CDR3 is TGTGCCAGCAGTCCCCGCGACTACAATGAGCAGTTCTTC. Translated: CASSPRDYNEQFF.

In this sample, this clone turned up once. Compared with germline, one end of the junction differs, possibly owing to a read error. Other DNA sequences of this sample code for an identical CDR3. V and J are TRBV18 and TRBJ1-1; maybe TRBD1 (5 bases). Germline V gene lookup returns CDR1 KGHSH and CDR2 LQKENI. The CDR3 contains 13 residues. CDR3 nucleotide sequence: TGTGCCAGCTCAGCCGGTGGACACACCGAAGCTTTCTTT. It is translated as CASSAGGHTEAFF.

V gene TRBV20-1 combines with J gene TRBJ2-1; D gene uncertain. The V gene's germline CDR1 is DFQATT and CDR2 SNEGSKA (reference sequence). V was pared by 6 bases and J by 2 bases, with 5 bases between. The length of the CDR3 is 11 residues. CDR3 coding DNA: TGCAGTGCCTCTACCTACAATGAGCAGTTCTTC. Amino acid sequence: CSASTYNEQFF.

The J gene is TRBJ2-6, the V gene TRBV4-2; 12 nucleotides line up with TRBD1. The CDR3 extends over 17 amino acids. Germline V CDR1 and CDR2: LGHNA, YNFKEQ. Germline trimming cut 1 base from V and 10 bases from J; bases unmatched to any gene: 8. The CDR3 region has the DNA TGTGCCAGCAGCCAAGCACGGGGGACAGGGGGCAAAAACGTCCTGACTTTC. Protein product: CASSQARGTGGKNVLTF.

The rearrangement joins TRBV7-2 to TRBJ1-1; D remains ambiguous. The CDR3 loop spans 12 amino acids. The V and J ends lost 3 bases and 6 bases respectively, with 8 bases between them. Germline assignment: CDR1 SGHTA and CDR2 FQGNSA. This CDR3 reads CASSLGPAEAFF. CDR3 bases: TGTGCCAGCAGCTTGGGCCCCGCTGAAGCTTTCTTT. Looking up the rest from reference TRBV7-2 and TRBJ1-1 gives the full variable domain: GAGVSQSPSNKVTEKGKDVELRCDPISGHTALYWYRQSLGQGLEFLIYFQGNSAPDKSGLPSDRFSAERTGGSVSTLTIQRTQQEDSAVYLCASSLGPAEAFFGQGTRLTVV.

This clone is a singleton in its sample. The CDR3 spells CASSKMGRRVVDTQYF. The CDR3 nucleotides read TGTGCCAGCAGCAAAATGGGACGGAGAGTAGTAGATACGCAGTATTTT. The rearrangement joins TRBV21-1 to TRBJ2-3. TRBV21-1 is recorded as a pseudogene. The CDR3 contains 16 residues.

The chain has TRBV5-1 and TRBJ1-4; TRBD1 is a possible D gene (5 bases). CDR1 SGHRS and CDR2 YFSETQ come from the germline V gene. Trimming pared 4 bases from V and 3 bases from J, leaving 13 bases between. The CDR3 spans 15 residues. The CDR3 DNA is TGCGCCAGCAGCATATCAGGGTCTCCTAATGAAAAACTGTTTTTT. Translating gives CASSISGSPNEKLFF. Combining the CDR3 with reference TRBV5-1 and TRBJ1-4 gives the whole variable domain KAGVTQTPRYLIKTRGQQVTLSCSPISGHRSVSWYQQTPGQGLQFLFEYFSETQRNKGNFPGRFSGRQFSNSRSEMNVSTLELGDSALYLCASSISGSPNEKLFFGSGTQLSVL.

The chain uses TRBV4-1 and TRBJ1-3; tentatively, D is TRBD1 (6 bases). Per germline, CDR1 MGHRA and CDR2 YSYEKL. The CDR3 sequence is 16 residues long. Deletions cut 4 bases from V and 7 bases from J, with 20 bases between. In DNA form, the CDR3 reads TGCGCCAGCAGCCCGGTGGGGAGAAGGGGGGACAACACCATATATTTT. Its translation is CASSPVGRRGDNTIYF.

This chain links TRBV19 with TRBJ1-1; possible D gene TRBD1, 6 bases. With 11 bases removed from V and 0 bases from J, the gap between germline ends came to 13 bases. There are 13 residues in the CDR3. CDR1 LNHDA and CDR2 SQIVND come from the germline V gene (reference sequence). CDR3 bases: TGTGCCCCGCGGGGGCAAGTGAACACTGAAGCTTTCTTT. It yields the protein CAPRGQVNTEAFF.